The present TCR beta chain was sequenced within a study of long-term antiretroviral therapy in people with HIV. The study's findings and limits: Clones that had undergone expansion before ART dominated the repertoire at all time points.

Runs used v3.0 of the immunoSEQ assay and were done at survey level. Profiled with immunoSEQ multiplex PCR; TCRdb holds only in-frame clones, not every one. The sample contains 34,000 or so clones, 85% of which appear only once. Of note for this clone: The antigen is not known.

This sample comprised unsorted PBMCs, obtained about 3.4 years after starting antiretroviral therapy. This clonotype was sampled from a man younger than 30 with HIV.

The CDR3 protein is CASKFQGGDTEAFF. The CDR3 DNA follows: TGTGCCAGCAAATTCCAGGGGGGGGACACTGAAGCTTTCTTT. V gene TRBV27 combines with J gene TRBJ1-1; 7 nucleotides align to TRBD1. The CDR3 totals 14 residues. With 7 bases clipped from V and 3 bases from J, the junction kept 8 bases outside the gene matches. Germline CDR1 MNHEY, CDR2 SMNVEV (reference sequence).